This entry lists 8 T cell receptor beta chains sequenced from one sample in a study of identical twins. MiXCR, run by TCRdb on the 5' RACE reads, gives a single entry per CDR3 protein. The profile shows 450,000 or so distinct CDR3 sequences, approximately 24% of them singletons. The same specimen was also included in a second study, on T cells expressing NK-cell markers.

Sequencing was performed on CD4+ T cells sorted from blood. These receptors were collected from a woman younger than 35 in good health.

This clonotype was seen only a few times. The chain recombines TRBV12-3 or TRBV12-4 with TRBJ2-3; 8 nucleotides align to TRBD2. CDR3 size: 14 residues. Losses at the gene ends were 3 bases for V and 12 bases for J; bases not matched to a gene: 11. The CDR3 nucleotides read TGTGCCAGCAGTTTCCCCGGGACTAGAAGTTATCAGTATTTT. The encoded protein is CASSFPGTRSYQYF.

Only a few counts were recorded for this clonotype. The chain has TRBV12-3 or TRBV12-4 and TRBJ1-4; TRBD1 aligns across 9 bases. This CDR3 contains 14 residues. V lost 6 bases to trimming and J lost 7 bases; unmatched junction nucleotides: 6. The CDR3 region is CASSLGQGSEKLFF. CDR3 sequence (DNA): TGTGCCAGCAGCCTAGGACAGGGGAGTGAAAAACTGTTTTTT.

The V and J genes are TRBV7-2 and TRBJ2-1; 9 bases fit TRBD2. Per germline, CDR1 SGHTA and CDR2 FQGNSA. There are 15 residues in the CDR3. The V and J ends lost 5 bases and 6 bases, in that order; junction bases with no gene match: 8. CDR3 amino acids: CASSNLAGVANEQFF. CDR3 coding DNA: TGTGCCAGCAGCAATTTAGCGGGAGTTGCCAATGAGCAGTTCTTC.

The chain employs TRBV20-1 and TRBJ2-3, with a tentative D call TRBD2 (6 bases). Germline lookup yields CDR1 DFQATT and CDR2 SNEGSKA (reference sequence). Trimming shortened V by 3 bases and J by 0 bases, and 10 bases separated the two germline ends. The length of the CDR3 is 14 residues. The chain's CDR3 is CSARRDPSTDTQYF. In DNA form, the CDR3 reads TGCAGTGCTAGGCGGGATCCGAGCACAGATACGCAGTATTTT.

The chain is built from TRBV4-2 and TRBJ2-2, with D possibly called TRBD1 or TRBD2 (5 bases each). Germline V gene data show CDR1 as LGHNA and CDR2 as YNFKEQ. This CDR3 contains 16 residues. Trimming took off 0 bases at V and 4 bases at J, with 12 bases between the two ends. The chain's CDR3 is CASSQEAAGSTGELFF. CDR3 DNA sequence: TGTGCCAGCAGCCAAGAGGCGGCAGGGAGCACCGGGGAGCTGTTTTTT.

The chain uses TRBV4-3 and TRBJ2-3; 7 bases are a match to TRBD2. The CDR3 is 15 amino acids. With V trimmed by 8 bases and J by 4 bases, 12 bases remained unmatched. CDR1 and CDR2 from the germline V gene are LGHNA and YSLEER. The CDR3: CASRRGGDWADTQYF. The CDR3 DNA sequence: TGCGCCAGCCGACGGGGAGGGGATTGGGCAGATACGCAGTATTTT.

This CDR3 reads CASSSRDYSYEQYF. CDR3 coding DNA: TGTGCCAGCAGCTCCCGGGACTACTCCTACGAGCAGTACTTC. The J gene is TRBJ2-7, the V gene TRBV7-8, with 7 bases matching TRBD2. The V segment lost 4 bases and the J segment 0 bases; nucleotides outside the gene matches: 3. Germline CDR1 SGHVS, CDR2 FQNEAQ. This CDR3 is built from 14 residues.

The table lists this clonotype with many counts. The rearrangement uses TRBV12-3 or TRBV12-4 and TRBJ1-5, with D unresolved. The germline V and J ends were trimmed by 8 bases and 4 bases, with 24 bases remaining between them. The CDR3 extends over 17 amino acids. DNA of the CDR3: TGTGCCAGCTCAGCTTCTGTTAACACCGGTGGAAATCAGCCCCAGCATTTT. Its translation: CASSASVNTGGNQPQHF.